The 24 T cell receptor beta chains reported below all come from one sample, sequenced in a study of response to subunit inactivated influenza vaccine. Via MiXCR, TCRdb re-called the RT-PCR reads, giving one row per CDR3 protein. The sample has some 600,000 distinct CDR3 sequences, 12% to 15% seen once. Sequenced material: PBMCs from blood, taken roughly 2 weeks before vaccination. These receptor sequences come from a man aged 50 or older who received an inactivated influenza vaccine.

This sequence joins TRBV10-1 and TRBJ1-2, with 8 bases that match TRBD1. CDR1 WNHNN and CDR2 SYGVQD come from the germline V gene (reference sequence). V shed 0 bases, J shed 7 bases, and the junction held 1 base outside the gene matches. CDR3 size: 13 residues. CDR3 sequence (DNA): TGCGCCAGCAGTGAGTCGACAGGGGCTGGCTACACCTTC. It encodes CASSESTGAGYTF.

This clonotype was detected only a few times. This rearrangement joins TRBV2 to TRBJ2-2, with D uncertain. CDR3 size: 13 residues. Per the germline V gene, CDR1 is SNHLY and CDR2 is FYNNEI. V lost 5 bases, J lost 7 bases, and 11 bases lay in between. The CDR3 region has the DNA TGTGCCAGCAGTCCCGCCGCTCTCGGGGAGCTGTTTTTT. Protein product: CASSPAALGELFF. Complete variable domain (other parts from reference TRBV2 and TRBJ2-2): EPEVTQTPSHQVTQMGQEVILRCVPISNHLYFYWYRQILGQKVEFLVSFYNNEISEKSEIFDDQFSVERPDGSNFTLKIRSTKLEDSAMYFCASSPAALGELFFGEGSRLTVL.

V is TRBV5-1 and J is TRBJ1-2; maybe TRBD1 (5 bases). Germline CDR1 SGHRS, CDR2 YFSETQ. Trimming cost V 0 bases and J 7 bases, with 16 bases left between them. CDR3 length equals 15 residues. CDR3 loop: CASSLDGQGGLGYTF. Here the CDR3 DNA reads TGCGCCAGCAGCTTGGATGGGCAGGGTGGTCTTGGCTACACCTTC.

This clonotype was found a few times. The chain joins TRBV12-3 or TRBV12-4 to TRBJ2-2; D uncertain. Deletions cut 5 bases from V and 0 bases from J, with 10 bases between. The CDR3 spans 15 residues. The CDR3 is CASSTQVPNTGELFF. The CDR3 coding sequence is TGTGCCAGCAGTACACAAGTTCCGAACACCGGGGAGCTGTTTTTT.

The table lists this clonotype with a few counts. The chain is built from TRBV9 and TRBJ2-1; 9 positions agree with TRBD2. The CDR3 has 15 amino acids. The trim removed 1 base at V and 4 bases at J, leaving 3 bases unmatched. Per germline, CDR1 SGDLS and CDR2 YYNGEE. This chain's CDR3 is CASSVRLADYNEQFF. The DNA of the CDR3 is TGTGCCAGCAGCGTAAGACTAGCGGATTACAATGAGCAGTTCTTC.

The chain is built from TRBV7-2 and TRBJ2-7; 10 bases are a match to TRBD2. The germline CDR1 and CDR2 sequences are SGHTA and FQGNSA. Trimming at V came to 5 bases and at J to 3 bases, leaving 7 bases not matched to a gene. The CDR3 contains 15 residues. CDR3 protein: CASSTWTSGYYEQYF. CDR3 DNA sequence: TGTGCCAGCAGCACTTGGACTAGCGGATACTACGAGCAGTACTTC. Combining the CDR3 with reference TRBV7-2 and TRBJ2-7 gives the whole variable domain GAGVSQSPSNKVTEKGKDVELRCDPISGHTALYWYRQSLGQGLEFLIYFQGNSAPDKSGLPSDRFSAERTGGSVSTLTIQRTQQEDSAVYLCASSTWTSGYYEQYFGPGTRLTVT.

This clonotype occurred many times. V usage is TRBV3-1 and J usage is TRBJ2-4, with D tentatively TRBD1 (6 bases). Trimming removed 2 bases at V and 7 bases at J, with 18 bases between. Germline CDR1 LGHDT, CDR2 YNNKEL (reference sequence). This CDR3 has 16 amino acids. This CDR3 is CASSQSPAPGVNIQYF. The CDR3 nucleotides read TGTGCCAGCAGCCAATCCCCGGCCCCAGGGGTGAACATTCAGTACTTC.

This clonotype has more than one count but fewer than ten. The V and J genes are TRBV10-3 and TRBJ2-5; 8 bases line up with TRBD1. Trimming removed 2 bases from V and 4 bases from J; junction bases left unmatched: 15. CDR1 is ENHRY, CDR2 SYGVKD, per germline. This CDR3 spans 18 amino acids. The CDR3 sequence is CAISETLGTGIRRETQYF. DNA of the CDR3: TGTGCCATCAGTGAGACCTTAGGGACAGGTATTCGTAGAGAGACCCAGTACTTC.

In this sample, this clonotype turned up a few times. This chain links TRBV25-1 with TRBJ2-3; 9 bases are shared with TRBD2. V dropped 3 bases and J dropped 2; count of bases not matched to a gene: 3. The CDR3 is made up of 15 amino acids. Germline values: CDR1 MGHDK, CDR2 SYGVNS. This chain's CDR3 is CASSDLAGFTDTQYF. CDR3 nucleotide sequence: TGTGCCAGCAGTGATCTAGCGGGGTTCACAGATACGCAGTATTTT.

CDR3 amino acids: CASSQMVGRGYTF. CDR3 in DNA: TGTGCCAGCAGCCAAATGGTCGGAAGGGGCTACACCTTC. The chain links TRBV14 to TRBJ1-2; D is unresolved. The CDR3 covers 13 residues. Trimming left V 2 bases short and J 8 bases short, with 12 bases between. Per the germline V gene, CDR1 is SGHDN and CDR2 is FVKESK.

This rearrangement joins TRBV5-1 to TRBJ1-5, with TRBD1 as a possible D gene (6 bases). V was shortened by 1 base and J by 2 bases, with 10 bases between the two germline ends. Germline V gene lookup returns CDR1 SGHRS and CDR2 YFSETQ. The CDR3 sequence is 15 residues long. The CDR3 loop reads CASSLFAGGNQPQHF. Written as DNA, the CDR3 is TGCGCCAGCAGCTTGTTCGCAGGGGGCAATCAGCCCCAGCATTTT.

This chain joins TRBV6-1 and TRBJ1-3, with D possibly matching TRBD1 (5 bases). Trimming stripped 2 bases from V and 4 bases from J, with 15 bases between. Germline CDR1 and CDR2: MNHNS and SASEGT. This CDR3 has 16 amino acids. As DNA, the CDR3 is TGTGCCAGCAGTGAATTCCCGGGAGGGGTCGGAAACACCATATATTTT. It yields the protein CASSEFPGGVGNTIYF.

This clonotype appeared a few times. DNA of the CDR3: TGTGCCAGCAGCCAAGACCTAGAAAACAGGGTCATCTCGAAAGAAGCTTTCTTT. Its translation: CASSQDLENRVISKEAFF. J is TRBJ1-1 and V is TRBV3-1; weak D call: TRBD1 (6 bases). The CDR3 is 18 residues long. Germline assignment: CDR1 LGHDT and CDR2 YNNKEL (reference sequence). Trimming pared 0 bases from V and 8 bases from J, leaving 25 bases between.

This clonotype occurred a few times. This rearrangement joins TRBV20-1 to TRBJ2-5, with TRBD1 matching over 9 bases. CDR1 and CDR2 from the germline V gene are DFQATT and SNEGSKA (reference sequence). The CDR3 spans 14 residues. V lost 3 bases to trimming and J lost 4 bases; unmatched junction nucleotides: 6. The CDR3 reads CSAREDRGRETQYF. CDR3 in DNA: TGCAGTGCTAGGGAGGACAGGGGTAGAGAGACCCAGTACTTC.

The V call is TRBV20-1, the J call TRBJ2-1, with 7 bases that match TRBD2. This CDR3 region has 14 residues. The germline CDR1 and CDR2 sequences are DFQATT and SNEGSKA (reference sequence). V lost 1 base, J lost 4 bases, and 4 bases stayed unmatched. The CDR3 DNA is TGCAGTGCTAGAGGCCAGCGGGGATACAATGAGCAGTTCTTC. It encodes CSARGQRGYNEQFF.

This clonotype has just a few counts. The genes are TRBV7-9 and TRBJ1-1; no firm D call. Trimming removed 1 base from V and 4 bases from J, with 13 bases in between. This CDR3 comprises 15 residues. Per the germline V gene, CDR1 is SEHNR and CDR2 is FQNEAQ (reference sequence). The CDR3 nucleotides read TGTGCCAGCAGCTTAGTTTCGGGCAGAATCACTGAAGCTTTCTTT. This codes for CASSLVSGRITEAFF.

This clonotype showed up just a few times. The genes are TRBV28 and TRBJ2-2; D might be TRBD1 or TRBD2, each matching 6 bases. The CDR3 is 15 amino acids. Germline V gives CDR1 MDHEN, CDR2 SYDVKM. The germline V and J ends were trimmed by 7 bases and 4 bases, with 16 bases remaining between them. CDR3 residues: CASNSGATGTGELFF. The CDR3 nucleotides read TGTGCCAGCAATTCGGGGGCGACGGGCACCGGGGAGCTGTTTTTT.

A note on this clonotype: With a much larger clone just one base away, this may be a read error. The chain combines TRBV5-5 with TRBJ1-1; weak D call: TRBD1 (5 bases). In germline, CDR1 is SGHKS, CDR2 YYEKEE (reference sequence). V lost 0 bases to trimming and J lost 5 bases, with 14 bases between them. CDR3 size: 15 residues. The CDR3 bases are TGTGCCAGCAGCTTGGTCAGGGCAGCTGGGACTGAAGCTTTCTTT. Its protein product is CASSLVRAAGTEAFF.

This clonotype was counted a few times. The chain carries TRBV6-5 and TRBJ2-7; 7 bases align to TRBD1. The CDR3 has 15 amino acids. V lost 2 bases to trimming and J lost 1 base; unmatched junction nucleotides: 5. In germline, CDR1 is MNHEY, CDR2 SVGAGI. CDR3 region: CASSYTPGQSYEQYF. For the CDR3, the DNA is TGTGCCAGCAGTTACACGCCGGGACAGTCCTACGAGCAGTACTTC.

The V call is TRBV10-3, the J call TRBJ2-5, with D unclear. Germline CDR1 and CDR2: ENHRY and SYGVKD. The germline V and J ends were trimmed by 0 bases and 4 bases, with 15 bases remaining between them. CDR3 length: 16 amino acids. The CDR3 DNA follows: TGTGCCATCAGTGAGTCGATTAGTAAGGTGGCAGAGACCCAGTACTTC. Translation gives CAISESISKVAETQYF.

This clonotype was detected a few times. The chain recombines TRBV4-3 with TRBJ2-3; a possible D gene is TRBD2 (6 bases). Germline-derived CDR1 and CDR2 are LGHNA and YSLEER. Trimming left V 0 bases short and J 1 base short, with 11 bases between. The CDR3 has 16 amino acids. The CDR3 bases are TGCGCCAGCAGCCAAGAAGGGGAGCGGGGCACAGATACGCAGTATTTT. Protein sequence: CASSQEGERGTDTQYF.

This clonotype was counted between two and nine times. The chain is built from TRBV6-1 and TRBJ2-2; D possibly corresponds to TRBD2 (6 bases). The CDR3 length is 16 residues. V lost 6 bases to trimming and J lost 1 base, with 15 bases between them. CDR1 is MNHNS, CDR2 SASEGT, per germline. In DNA form, the CDR3 reads TGTGCCAGCAGGGCGGGGCTCCGACGGAACACCGGGGAGCTGTTTTTT. Residues: CASRAGLRRNTGELFF.

This clonotype was recorded many times. The chain employs TRBV5-4 and TRBJ2-2; TRBD2 matches 8 bases. The CDR3 extends over 15 amino acids. The germline gives CDR1 SGHNT, CDR2 YYREEE (reference sequence). V gave up 4 bases and J gave up 0 bases; unmatched junction bases: 2. CDR3 sequence reads: CASSAGLANTGELFF. Here the CDR3 DNA reads TGTGCCAGCAGCGCGGGACTAGCGAACACCGGGGAGCTGTTTTTT.

This clonotype was observed a handful of times. The chain recombines TRBV5-1 with TRBJ2-3; D call uncertain. Trimming stripped 0 bases from V and 0 bases from J, with 11 bases between. CDR1 is SGHRS, CDR2 YFSETQ, per germline. The CDR3 has 16 amino acids. The CDR3 bases are TGCGCCAGCAGCTTGGAAGGCAGGTCTAGCACAGATACGCAGTATTTT. Translation: CASSLEGRSSTDTQYF. Complete variable domain (other parts from reference TRBV5-1 and TRBJ2-3): KAGVTQTPRYLIKTRGQQVTLSCSPISGHRSVSWYQQTPGQGLQFLFEYFSETQRNKGNFPGRFSGRQFSNSRSEMNVSTLELGDSALYLCASSLEGRSSTDTQYFGPGTRLTVL.